The sample holds a few counts of the clone carrying this T cell receptor (beta chain). Source study methods: Quantification of nucleated cells was approximated via reference gene primer amplification. Produced via immunoSEQ multiplex PCR; TCRdb's table is partial and in-frame only. That table furnishes V, J and clone size, whereas the DNA furnished D and trimming. The table records about 47,000 clones, 80% to 85% of them present only once. Germline V lookup: CDR1 KGHDR, CDR2 SFDVKD. The V gene end was trimmed by 5 bases and the J gene end by 2 bases; junction bases not matched to a gene: 2. The CDR3 has 13 amino acids. These data are taken from a study of blood T cell repertoires in COVID-19. Study details: T cells, B-cell-depleted T cells, or PBMCs provided the cDNA or gDNA that served as material.

The sequenced sample was peripheral blood. The source is a man between 45 and 60 years old with acute or convalescent COVID-19. The V call is TRBV24-1, the J call TRBJ2-7; 7 bases are a match to TRBD2. The CDR3 region is CATSAAGTYEQYF. The CDR3 DNA reads TGTGCCACCAGTGCAGCGGGGACCTACGAGCAGTACTTC.